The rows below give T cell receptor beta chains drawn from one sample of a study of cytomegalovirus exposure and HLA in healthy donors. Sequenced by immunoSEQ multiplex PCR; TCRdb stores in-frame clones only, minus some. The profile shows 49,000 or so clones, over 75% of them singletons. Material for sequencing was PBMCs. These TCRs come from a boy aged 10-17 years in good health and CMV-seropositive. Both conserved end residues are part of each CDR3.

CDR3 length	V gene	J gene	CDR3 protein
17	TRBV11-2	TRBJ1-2	CASSNITFYRGGNGYTF
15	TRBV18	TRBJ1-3	CASSKQSLSGNTIYF
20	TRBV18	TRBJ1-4	CASSPNGKDSVFPTNEKLFF
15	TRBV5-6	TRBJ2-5	CASSFSGGAWETQYF
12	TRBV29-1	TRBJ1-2	CSVGDRYYGYTF
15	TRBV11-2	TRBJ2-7	CASSPIHDRGTEQYF
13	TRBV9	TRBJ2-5	CASSAHRGETQYF
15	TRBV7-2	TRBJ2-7	CASSFWTSGSYEQYF
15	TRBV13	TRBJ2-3	CASSLEEGPTDTQYF
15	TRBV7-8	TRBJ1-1	CASSLGTDQNTEAFF
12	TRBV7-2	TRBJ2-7	CASRQQGYEQYF
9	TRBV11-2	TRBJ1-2	CAGHYDYTF
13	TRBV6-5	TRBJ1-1	CASRSDSYTEAFF
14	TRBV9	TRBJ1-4	CASSGQGANEKLFF
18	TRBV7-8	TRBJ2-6	CASSPPRGQDPGANVLTF
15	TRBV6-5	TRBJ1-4	CASSYRGRANEKLFF